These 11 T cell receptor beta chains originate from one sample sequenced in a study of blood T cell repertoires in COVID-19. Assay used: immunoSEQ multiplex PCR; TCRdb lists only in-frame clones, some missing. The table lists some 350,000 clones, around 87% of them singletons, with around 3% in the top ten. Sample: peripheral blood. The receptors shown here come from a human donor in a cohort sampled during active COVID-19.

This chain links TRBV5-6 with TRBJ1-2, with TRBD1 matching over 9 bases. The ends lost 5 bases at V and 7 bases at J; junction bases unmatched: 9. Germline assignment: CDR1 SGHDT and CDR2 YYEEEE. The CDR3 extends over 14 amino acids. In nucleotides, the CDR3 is TGTGCCAGCAGTTCATTACAGGGGGCGCGTGGCTACACCTTC. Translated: CASSSLQGARGYTF.

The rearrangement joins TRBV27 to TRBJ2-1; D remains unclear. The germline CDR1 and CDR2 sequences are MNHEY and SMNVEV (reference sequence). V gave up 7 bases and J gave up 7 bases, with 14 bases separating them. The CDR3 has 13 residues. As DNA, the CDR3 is TGTGCCAGCACTCGTCCGACTGGGAATGAGCAGTTCTTC. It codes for CASTRPTGNEQFF.

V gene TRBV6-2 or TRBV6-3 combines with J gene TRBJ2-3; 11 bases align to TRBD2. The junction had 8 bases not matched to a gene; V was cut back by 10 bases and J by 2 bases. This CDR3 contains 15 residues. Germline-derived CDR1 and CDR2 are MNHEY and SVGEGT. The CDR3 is CATSASGRNTDTQYF. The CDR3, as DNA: TGTGCCACCAGCGCTAGCGGGAGGAACACAGATACGCAGTATTTT.

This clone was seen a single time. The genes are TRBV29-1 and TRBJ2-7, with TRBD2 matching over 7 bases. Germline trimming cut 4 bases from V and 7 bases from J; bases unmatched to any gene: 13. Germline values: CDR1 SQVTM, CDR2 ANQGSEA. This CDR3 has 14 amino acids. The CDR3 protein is CSVVVGPKGGEQYF. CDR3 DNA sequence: TGCAGCGTTGTGGTGGGGCCAAAGGGAGGGGAGCAGTACTTC.

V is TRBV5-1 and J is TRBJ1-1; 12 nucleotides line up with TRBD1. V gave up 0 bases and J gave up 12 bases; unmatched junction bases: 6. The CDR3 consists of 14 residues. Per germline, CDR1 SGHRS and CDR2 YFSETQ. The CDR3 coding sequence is TGCGCCAGCAGCTTGGAGGGACAGGGGGCGACGCCTTTCTTT. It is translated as CASSLEGQGATPFF.

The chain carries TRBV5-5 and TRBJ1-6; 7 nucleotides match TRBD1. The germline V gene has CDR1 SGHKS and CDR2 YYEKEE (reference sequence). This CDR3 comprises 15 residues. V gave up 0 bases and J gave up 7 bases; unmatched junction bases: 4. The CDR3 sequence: CASSLGSGGNSPLHF. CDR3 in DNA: TGTGCCAGCAGCTTGGGTTCAGGGGGGAATTCACCCCTCCACTTT.

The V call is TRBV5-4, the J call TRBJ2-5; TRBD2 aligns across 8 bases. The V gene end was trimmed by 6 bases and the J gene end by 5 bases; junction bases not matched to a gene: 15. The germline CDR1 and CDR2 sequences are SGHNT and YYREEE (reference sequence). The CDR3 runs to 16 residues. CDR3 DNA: TGTGCCAGCACCTGGGGGTCAGCGGGAGAACGGGAGACCCAGTACTTC. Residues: CASTWGSAGERETQYF.

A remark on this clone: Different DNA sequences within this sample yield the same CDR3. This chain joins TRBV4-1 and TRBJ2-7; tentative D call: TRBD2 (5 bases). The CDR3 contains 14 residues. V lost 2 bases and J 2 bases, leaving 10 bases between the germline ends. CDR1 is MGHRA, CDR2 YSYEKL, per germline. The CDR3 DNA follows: TGCGCCAGCAGCCAAACCCGGGGTACCTACGAGCAGTACTTC. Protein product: CASSQTRGTYEQYF.

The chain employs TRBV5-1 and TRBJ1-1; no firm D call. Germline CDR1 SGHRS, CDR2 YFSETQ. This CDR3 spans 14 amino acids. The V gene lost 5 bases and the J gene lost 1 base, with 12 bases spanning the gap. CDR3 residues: CASSSIDRNTEAFF. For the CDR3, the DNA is TGCGCCAGCAGTTCTATCGATAGGAACACTGAAGCTTTCTTT.

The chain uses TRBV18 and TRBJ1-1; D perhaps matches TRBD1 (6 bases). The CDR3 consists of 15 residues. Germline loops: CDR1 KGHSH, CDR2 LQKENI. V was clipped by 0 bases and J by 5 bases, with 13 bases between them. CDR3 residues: CASSPPDRRETEAFF. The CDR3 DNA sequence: TGTGCCAGCTCACCACCGGACAGAAGGGAGACTGAAGCTTTCTTT.

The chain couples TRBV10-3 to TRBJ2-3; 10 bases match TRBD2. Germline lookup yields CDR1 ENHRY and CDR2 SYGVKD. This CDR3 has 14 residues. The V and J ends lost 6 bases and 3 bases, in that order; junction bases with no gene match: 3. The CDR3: CAIRRGLATDTQYF. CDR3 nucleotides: TGTGCCATCAGACGGGGACTAGCGACAGATACGCAGTATTTT.